These 14 T cell receptor beta chains were all obtained from the same sample, sequenced in a study of T cell changes during pregnancy in multiple sclerosis. Clones were sequenced by immunoSEQ multiplex PCR, and TCRdb holds only the in-frame ones, with some missing. There are fewer than 35,000 clones in the sample; roughly nine tenths occur only once, and 4.3% lies in the top ten. The input for sequencing was CD8+ T cells from peripheral blood mononuclear cells, taken in the second trimester of pregnancy. Every receptor here comes from a female donor with multiple sclerosis, enrolled in a pregnancy study.

CDR3 sequence (DNA): TGTGCCAGCAGGGTACAGGGGGGCTATGGCTACACCTTC. Translated, it gives CASRVQGGYGYTF. The genes are TRBV2 and TRBJ1-2; 8 positions agree with TRBD1. Trimming cost V 6 bases and J 4 bases; bases outside gene matches: 4. Per germline, CDR1 SNHLY and CDR2 FYNNEI. The CDR3 runs to 13 residues. The entire variable domain, with the rest obtained from reference TRBV2 and TRBJ1-2, is as follows: EPEVTQTPSHQVTQMGQEVILRCVPISNHLYFYWYRQILGQKVEFLVSFYNNEISEKSEIFDDQFSVERPDGSNFTLKIRSTKLEDSAMYFCASRVQGGYGYTFGSGTRLTVV.

V and J are TRBV5-6 and TRBJ2-3; D is possibly TRBD2 (5 bases). The CDR3 spans 14 residues. CDR1 and CDR2 from the germline V gene are SGHDT and YYEEEE. Trimming took 2 bases from V and 4 from J, leaving 11 bases between them. The chain's CDR3 is CASSFRWGADTQYF. In nucleotides, the CDR3 is TGTGCCAGCAGCTTTCGGTGGGGAGCAGATACGCAGTATTTT.

The V gene is TRBV30, the J gene TRBJ2-1; 9 bases align to TRBD2. Germline V CDR1 and CDR2: GTSNPN, SVGIG (reference sequence). The junction had 5 bases not matched to a gene; V was cut back by 3 bases and J by 8 bases. This CDR3 is 13 amino acids long. In DNA form, the CDR3 reads TGTGCCTGGAGGGCGGGAGGGCTCGATGAGCAGTTCTTC. Translating gives CAWRAGGLDEQFF.

The chain recombines TRBV19 with TRBJ2-7, with D tentatively TRBD1 (6 bases). Trimming took 10 bases from V and 3 from J, leaving 13 bases between them. Germline assignment: CDR1 LNHDA and CDR2 SQIVND (reference sequence). The CDR3 extends over 12 amino acids. CDR3 in DNA: TGTGCCACCTCTCCAGGGGACTACGAGCAGTACTTC. It encodes CATSPGDYEQYF.

The V and J genes are TRBV4-2 and TRBJ1-5; no reliable D call. CDR1 LGHNA and CDR2 YNFKEQ come from the germline V gene. The V end was cut by 4 bases, the J end by 6 bases, with 19 bases between. The CDR3 is 16 amino acids. The CDR3 protein is CASSRLNEEEGQPQHF. Written as DNA, the CDR3 is TGTGCCAGCAGCCGCCTGAACGAAGAGGAGGGTCAGCCCCAGCATTTT.

This chain uses TRBV4-1 with TRBJ2-5, with a possible D match to TRBD1 (5 bases). CDR3 length equals 15 residues. Trimming pared 3 bases from V and 2 bases from J, leaving 13 bases between. CDR1 and CDR2 from the germline V gene are MGHRA and YSYEKL. The CDR3 is CASSQLTDVQETQYF. The CDR3 DNA follows: TGCGCCAGCAGCCAGCTGACAGATGTACAAGAGACCCAGTACTTC.

This clone turned up a few times. The chain has TRBV5-1 and TRBJ2-7; D might be TRBD1 (5 bases). Trimming stripped 2 bases from V and 3 bases from J, with 9 bases between. CDR1 SGHRS and CDR2 YFSETQ come from the germline V gene. This CDR3 comprises 13 residues. This chain's CDR3 is CASSFLTDYEQYF. CDR3 nucleotides: TGCGCCAGCAGCTTCCTGACAGACTACGAGCAGTACTTC.

The rearrangement uses TRBV9 and TRBJ1-3; tentative D call: TRBD1 (6 bases). Per the germline V gene, CDR1 is SGDLS and CDR2 is YYNGEE. Trimming removed 3 bases from V and 0 bases from J, with 16 bases in between. The CDR3 consists of 17 residues. CDR3 residues: CASSASGATVSGNTIYF. In DNA form, the CDR3 reads TGTGCCAGCAGCGCCTCAGGGGCGACCGTCTCTGGAAACACCATATATTTT.

The rearrangement joins TRBV4-1 to TRBJ2-1, with 8 bases lining up with TRBD2. The CDR3 spans 16 residues. Germline V gives CDR1 MGHRA, CDR2 YSYEKL. Germline trimming cut 1 base from V and 9 bases from J; bases unmatched to any gene: 11. The CDR3: CASSQGAGAGVREQFF. The CDR3, as DNA: TGCGCCAGCAGCCAAGGGGCGGGAGCGGGAGTGCGTGAGCAGTTCTTC.

The chain carries TRBV5-4 and TRBJ2-3, with D maybe TRBD2 (5 bases). The CDR3 is 12 amino acids. Trimming took 1 base from V and 6 from J, leaving 6 bases between them. The germline V gene has CDR1 SGHNT and CDR2 YYREEE (reference sequence). The DNA of the CDR3 is TGTGCCAGCAGCTTGTGGGAGGATACGCAGTATTTT. Translation gives CASSLWEDTQYF.

The J gene is TRBJ1-4, the V gene TRBV4-2; 8 bases line up with TRBD1. CDR3 size: 16 residues. Germline V lookup: CDR1 LGHNA, CDR2 YNFKEQ. J lost 6 bases, V lost 0 bases, and 6 bases had no gene match. The DNA for the CDR3 is TGTGCCAGCAGCCAAGATCGCGGACAGGGCTATGAAAAACTGTTTTTT. This translates into CASSQDRGQGYEKLFF.

This chain connects TRBV5-1 to TRBJ2-7, with 7 bases identical to TRBD1. Germline V gene sequence: CDR1 SGHRS, CDR2 YFSETQ. The CDR3 consists of 12 residues. V lost 5 bases and J lost 4; bases outside the gene matches: 3. This chain's CDR3 is CASSATGYEQYF. Written as DNA, the CDR3 is TGCGCCAGCAGTGCGACAGGGTACGAGCAGTACTTC.

V gene TRBV11-2 combines with J gene TRBJ2-5; 11 bases align to TRBD2. The trim removed 5 bases at V and 5 bases at J, leaving 16 bases unmatched. The CDR3 runs to 18 residues. Germline CDR1 SGHAT, CDR2 FQNNGV. This chain's CDR3 is CASSIRGGGLAGKETQYF. Here the CDR3 DNA reads TGTGCCAGCAGCATAAGAGGCGGAGGACTAGCGGGCAAGGAGACCCAGTACTTC.

Comments on this clone: An end of the junction does not agree with germline; a read error may underlie this. The V gene is TRBV7-9, the J gene TRBJ1-1, with 9 positions matching TRBD1. This CDR3 is built from 17 residues. Per the germline V gene, CDR1 is SEHNR and CDR2 is FQNEAQ (reference sequence). The CDR3 DNA follows: TGTGCCAGCAGCGAAGGGGGACAGGGTGGATGGAACGCTGAAGCTTTCTTT. Protein: CASSEGGQGGWNAEAFF.